This TCR beta chain was sequenced in a study of CD8 T cells in ankylosing spondylitis. TCRdb reprocessed the 5' RACE reads with MiXCR, giving one entry per CDR3 protein. Seen here are around 330,000 distinct CDR3 sequences, around 10% observed once, and the top ten hold roughly a tenth. Many counts were recorded for this clonotype. V lost 3 bases and J lost 2, with 11 bases in between. Germline CDR1 DFQATT, CDR2 SNEGSKA (reference sequence). This CDR3 contains 14 residues. The receptor was isolated from a female donor with ankylosing spondylitis or in good health (not recorded which). Sequencing was done on a sample of blood, either unsorted or a sorted T cell fraction (not recorded which). The V gene is TRBV20-1, the J gene TRBJ2-1; D gene ambiguous. The CDR3 DNA reads as TGCAGTGCTAGCATGGCTTTCGCCTACAATGAGCAGTTCTTC. This codes for CSASMAFAYNEQFF.